This TCR beta chain was found in a study of blood T cells in healthy people across ages. Study-level information: About one barcoded beta molecule was captured per two T cells (by template switching).

Isolation yielded PBMCs, at least 7 million per sample, in every case. The second PCR ran roughly 7 to 11 cycles with a sample-barcoded 5' primer and J-beta primers. Using its own MiXCR run on the 5' RACE reads, TCRdb lists one record per CDR3 protein. The sample holds about 1.4 million distinct CDR3 sequences, 55% to 75% seen once. CDR3 length: 15 amino acids. The ends lost 0 bases at V and 10 bases at J; junction bases unmatched: 9. Germline V lookup: CDR1 SGHRS, CDR2 YFSETQ. Note on this clonotype: Its cognate antigen is unknown.

Findings and caveats of the study: Older age went with lower TCR beta diversity per million T cells, in a roughly linear way. The long-lived group displayed more naive CD4+ cells, plus higher diversity, than the aged donors did.

The specimen was blood. The rearrangement links TRBV5-1 to TRBJ1-4, with 7 bases lining up with TRBD1. The receptor's source is a man between 18 and 35 years old in good health. The chain's CDR3 is CASSLVGTDSGKLFF. The CDR3 bases are TGCGCCAGCAGCTTGGTGGGGACAGACTCCGGAAAACTGTTTTTT.